These 18 T cell receptor beta chains came from one sample sequenced in a study of blood T cell repertoires in COVID-19. Sequencing used immunoSEQ multiplex PCR; TCRdb keeps in-frame clones, though not all of them. In the table there are about 57,000 clones, roughly 78% of which are singletons. Sequenced material: peripheral blood. The receptors stem from a woman of 80 years or more with acute or convalescent COVID-19.

This clone was observed once. The DNA of the CDR3 is TGTGCCAGCAGCTGGGACAGGAACAATGAGCAGTTCTTC. Protein product: CASSWDRNNEQFF. The chain is built from TRBV28 and TRBJ2-1, with 8 bases that match TRBD1. The germline V gene encodes CDR1 MDHEN and CDR2 SYDVKM. The J segment lost 5 bases and the V segment lost 6 bases, leaving 3 bases of the junction unmatched. The CDR3 is 13 amino acids.

This clone appeared a few times. The J gene is TRBJ2-2, the V gene TRBV5-4; 10 bases match TRBD2. Unmatched junction bases numbered 9, after V lost 4 bases and J lost 6 bases. CDR1 and CDR2 from the germline V gene are SGHNT and YYREEE (reference sequence). This CDR3 comprises 16 residues. CDR3 residues: CASSGGLARGSGELFF. CDR3 DNA: TGTGCCAGCAGCGGGGGACTAGCGCGTGGGTCCGGGGAGCTGTTTTTT. Looking up the rest from reference TRBV5-4 and TRBJ2-2 gives the full variable domain: ETGVTQSPTHLIKTRGQQVTLRCSSQSGHNTVSWYQQALGQGPQFIFQYYREEENGRGNFPPRFSGLQFPNYSSELNVNALELDDSALYLCASSGGLARGSGELFFGEGSRLTVL.

The rearrangement joins TRBV15 to TRBJ1-5; D unresolved. V dropped 1 base and J dropped 5 bases, with 6 bases sitting between them. Germline CDR1 and CDR2: LNHNV and YYDKDF (reference sequence). The CDR3 sequence is 13 residues long. CDR3 sequence reads: CATSRVPDQPQHF. Written as DNA, the CDR3 is TGTGCCACCAGCAGAGTCCCGGATCAGCCCCAGCATTTT.

This clone was counted a few times. V is TRBV24-1 and J is TRBJ1-2; weak D call: TRBD1 (5 bases). Germline lookup yields CDR1 KGHDR and CDR2 SFDVKD. The CDR3 runs 12 residues. Trimming pared 2 bases from V and 8 bases from J, leaving 8 bases between. CDR3 in amino acids: CATSDSPGGYTF. The CDR3 nucleotides are TGTGCCACCAGTGATTCCCCAGGGGGCTACACCTTC.

The CDR3 sequence is CASMIVNTGELFF. The CDR3, as DNA: TGTGCCAGCATGATAGTGAACACCGGGGAGCTGTTTTTT. The chain employs TRBV6-5 and TRBJ2-2; D is ambiguous. The germline V gene has CDR1 MNHEY and CDR2 SVGAGI. This CDR3 has 13 amino acids. V was pared by 7 bases and J by 1 base, with 7 bases between.

V is TRBV10-1 and J is TRBJ1-1; D may be TRBD1 (5 bases). The CDR3 runs to 12 residues. Germline CDR1 and CDR2: WNHNN and SYGVQD (reference sequence). Deletions cut 3 bases from V and 5 bases from J, with 7 bases between. CDR3 sequence reads: CASSDRGTEAFF. The DNA of the CDR3 is TGCGCCAGCAGTGACCGGGGGACTGAAGCTTTCTTT.

The rearrangement uses TRBV14 and TRBJ1-1; D unclear. This CDR3 has 15 residues. Trimming pared 4 bases from V and 2 bases from J, leaving 14 bases between. The germline gives CDR1 SGHDN, CDR2 FVKESK. The DNA for the CDR3 is TGTGCCAGCAGCCTACCGGGAGTCACCAACACTGAAGCTTTCTTT. This codes for CASSLPGVTNTEAFF.

The chain has TRBV6-1 and TRBJ2-1; 10 bases map to TRBD1. This CDR3 comprises 15 residues. The germline gives CDR1 MNHNS, CDR2 SASEGT. Losses at the gene ends were 2 bases for V and 6 bases for J; bases not matched to a gene: 4. CDR3 bases: TGTGCCAGCAGTGAACCCGGGACAGGGGTCAATGAGCAGTTCTTC. This sequence encodes CASSEPGTGVNEQFF.

The gene calls are TRBV19 and TRBJ2-7, with a weak D call TRBD1 (7 bases). The CDR3 totals 14 residues. Looked up from germline, CDR1 is LNHDA and CDR2 is SQIVND (reference sequence). V was cut by 3 bases and J by 4 bases, with 13 bases left in between. The CDR3 DNA sequence: TGTGCCAGTAGTATTTCAGGGGGGAGATACGAGCAGTACTTC. It is translated as CASSISGGRYEQYF.

The gene calls are TRBV5-1 and TRBJ2-5, with D tentatively TRBD1 (7 bases). Germline-derived CDR1 and CDR2 are SGHRS and YFSETQ. V shed 0 bases and J shed 3 bases, with 15 bases lying between them. The CDR3 has 16 amino acids. The CDR3 DNA reads TGCGCCAGCAGCTTGGCCGGAGGGGGCAACGAAGAGACCCAGTACTTC. This translates into CASSLAGGGNEETQYF.

The J gene is TRBJ1-1, the V gene TRBV4-1; no clear D gene. There are 16 residues in the CDR3. Germline V gives CDR1 MGHRA, CDR2 YSYEKL. The germline V and J ends were trimmed by 1 base and 0 bases, with 12 bases remaining between them. The CDR3, as DNA: TGCGCCAGCAGCCAAGGAGACATTGCCGTGAACACTGAAGCTTTCTTT. Protein sequence: CASSQGDIAVNTEAFF.

The rearrangement uses TRBV4-1 and TRBJ2-6; unclear D gene. Germline CDR1 MGHRA, CDR2 YSYEKL. The CDR3 sequence is 16 residues long. The V end lost 0 bases, the J end lost 2 bases, and 8 bases lay between the germline ends. The CDR3 DNA reads TGCGCCAGCAGCCAAGATTCGGGTGCTGGGGCCAACGTCCTGACTTTC. This encodes CASSQDSGAGANVLTF.

The V and J genes are TRBV18 and TRBJ2-7, with 7 bases identical to TRBD2. J was trimmed by 0 bases and V by 3 bases; bases with no gene match: 14. Germline V gene lookup returns CDR1 KGHSH and CDR2 LQKENI. This CDR3 is built from 18 residues. Written as DNA, the CDR3 is TGTGCCAGCTCACCCCACGGGGGAGGGCAGTCAAACTCCTACGAGCAGTACTTC. Residues: CASSPHGGGQSNSYEQYF.

The rearrangement uses TRBV5-1 and TRBJ2-3; D may be TRBD2 (6 bases). V dropped 5 bases and J dropped 0 bases, with 10 bases sitting between them. The CDR3 length is 14 residues. Germline V gene lookup returns CDR1 SGHRS and CDR2 YFSETQ. The CDR3 DNA reads as TGCGCCAGCAGTCTAGCGCAAAGCACAGATACGCAGTATTTT. This codes for CASSLAQSTDTQYF.

This chain uses TRBV6-1 with TRBJ1-4, with D possibly being TRBD1 (6 bases). The germline V gene encodes CDR1 MNHNS and CDR2 SASEGT. The CDR3 sequence is 17 residues long. V was clipped by 2 bases and J by 7 bases, with 20 bases between them. The CDR3 DNA reads as TGTGCCAGCAGTGAACAGGGGCCGCCGTTTCTGGGTGAAAAACTGTTTTTT. Amino acid sequence: CASSEQGPPFLGEKLFF.

V and J are TRBV18 and TRBJ1-3; a weak D match, TRBD1 (6 bases). Germline V gene lookup returns CDR1 KGHSH and CDR2 LQKENI. The length of the CDR3 is 18 residues. V was pared by 1 base and J by 4 bases, with 20 bases between. Written as DNA, the CDR3 is TGTGCCAGCTCACCACGGGACACCTATAGAGGCTCCGGAAACACCATATATTTT. It translates to CASSPRDTYRGSGNTIYF.

The chain carries TRBV28 and TRBJ2-7; D might be TRBD2 (5 bases). The V end was cut by 7 bases, the J end by 7 bases, with 20 bases between. This CDR3 comprises 14 residues. Germline lookup yields CDR1 MDHEN and CDR2 SYDVKM. The CDR3 region has the DNA TGTGCCAGCATCGGGGTAGCCCCAGGCGGTGAGCAGTACTTC. Amino acids: CASIGVAPGGEQYF.

The chain has TRBV5-4 and TRBJ1-2; D might be TRBD1 (5 bases). Germline values: CDR1 SGHNT, CDR2 YYREEE (reference sequence). This CDR3 is built from 14 residues. Trimming left V 0 bases short and J 4 bases short, with 10 bases between. The CDR3 spells CASSLAGGGYGYTF. The CDR3 DNA follows: TGTGCCAGCAGCTTGGCGGGGGGAGGCTATGGCTACACCTTC.